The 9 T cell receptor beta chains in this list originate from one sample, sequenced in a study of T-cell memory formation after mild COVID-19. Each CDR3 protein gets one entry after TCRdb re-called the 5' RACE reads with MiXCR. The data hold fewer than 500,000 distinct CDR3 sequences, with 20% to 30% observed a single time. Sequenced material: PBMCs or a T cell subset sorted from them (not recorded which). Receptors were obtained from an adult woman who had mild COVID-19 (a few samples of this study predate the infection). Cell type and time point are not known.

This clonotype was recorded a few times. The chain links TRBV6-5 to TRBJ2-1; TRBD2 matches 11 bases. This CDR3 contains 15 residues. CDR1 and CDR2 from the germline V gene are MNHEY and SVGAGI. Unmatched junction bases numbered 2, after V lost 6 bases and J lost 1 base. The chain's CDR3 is CASRASGRSYNEQFF. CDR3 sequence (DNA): TGTGCCAGCAGGGCTAGCGGGAGGTCCTACAATGAGCAGTTCTTC.

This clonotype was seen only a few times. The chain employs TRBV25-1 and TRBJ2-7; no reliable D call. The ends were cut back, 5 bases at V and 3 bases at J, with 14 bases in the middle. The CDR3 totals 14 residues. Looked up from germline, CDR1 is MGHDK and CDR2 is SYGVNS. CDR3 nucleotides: TGTGCCAGCAGTACCGCTGGCAGGATCTACGAGCAGTACTTC. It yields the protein CASSTAGRIYEQYF.

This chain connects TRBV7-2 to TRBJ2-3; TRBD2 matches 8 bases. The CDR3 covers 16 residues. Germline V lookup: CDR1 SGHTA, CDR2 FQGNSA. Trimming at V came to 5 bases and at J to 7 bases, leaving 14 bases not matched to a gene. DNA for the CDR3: TGTGCCAGCAGCCCAGGGGACGGGAGGGTCCATAATACGCAGTATTTT. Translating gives CASSPGDGRVHNTQYF. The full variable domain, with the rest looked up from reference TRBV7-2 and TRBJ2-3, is GAGVSQSPSNKVTEKGKDVELRCDPISGHTALYWYRQSLGQGLEFLIYFQGNSAPDKSGLPSDRFSAERTGGSVSTLTIQRTQQEDSAVYLCASSPGDGRVHNTQYFGPGTRLTVL.

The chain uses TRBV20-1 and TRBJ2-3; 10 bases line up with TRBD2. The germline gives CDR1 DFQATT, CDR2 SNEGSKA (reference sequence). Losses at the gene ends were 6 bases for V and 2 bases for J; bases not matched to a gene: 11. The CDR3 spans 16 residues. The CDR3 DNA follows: TGCAGTGCGAGAACTAGACTAGCGGGCTACACAGATACGCAGTATTTT. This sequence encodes CSARTRLAGYTDTQYF.

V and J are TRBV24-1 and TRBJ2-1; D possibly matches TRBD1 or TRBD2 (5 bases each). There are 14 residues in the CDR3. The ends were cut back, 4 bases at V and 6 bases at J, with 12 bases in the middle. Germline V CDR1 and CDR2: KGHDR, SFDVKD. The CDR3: CATSELGTRNEQFF. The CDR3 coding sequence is TGTGCCACCAGTGAACTCGGGACCCGCAATGAGCAGTTCTTC.

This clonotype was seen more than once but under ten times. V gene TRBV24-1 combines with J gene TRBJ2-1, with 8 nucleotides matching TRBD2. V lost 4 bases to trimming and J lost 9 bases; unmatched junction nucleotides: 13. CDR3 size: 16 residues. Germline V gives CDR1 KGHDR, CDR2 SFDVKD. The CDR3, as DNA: TGTGCCACCAGTGAGTCGCAAGGCGGGAGGACCCGTGAGCAGTTCTTC. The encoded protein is CATSESQGGRTREQFF.

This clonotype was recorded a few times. CDR3: CASSSDPFTDTQYF. CDR3 sequence (DNA): TGTGCCAGCAGCTCCGACCCCTTCACAGATACGCAGTATTTT. The J gene is TRBJ2-3, the V gene TRBV11-2; D remains ambiguous. This CDR3 is 14 amino acids long. V was pared by 4 bases and J by 2 bases, with 10 bases between. Germline lookup yields CDR1 SGHAT and CDR2 FQNNGV.

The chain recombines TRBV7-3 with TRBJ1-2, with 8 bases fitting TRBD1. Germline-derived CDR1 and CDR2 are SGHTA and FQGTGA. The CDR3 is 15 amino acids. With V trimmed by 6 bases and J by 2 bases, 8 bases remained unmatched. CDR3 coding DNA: TGTGCCAGCAGACCGGACAGGGTCGGGAACTATGGCTACACCTTC. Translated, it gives CASRPDRVGNYGYTF. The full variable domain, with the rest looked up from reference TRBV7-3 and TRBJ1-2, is GAGVSQTPSNKVTEKGKYVELRCDPISGHTALYWYRQSLGQGPEFLIYFQGTGAADDSGLPNDRFFAVRPEGSVSTLKIQRTERGDSAVYLCASRPDRVGNYGYTFGSGTRLTVV.

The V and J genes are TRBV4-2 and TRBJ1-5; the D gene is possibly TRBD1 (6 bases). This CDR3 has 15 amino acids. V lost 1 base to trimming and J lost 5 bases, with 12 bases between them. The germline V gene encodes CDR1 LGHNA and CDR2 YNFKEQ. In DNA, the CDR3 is TGTGCCAGCAGCCAAGGTGAACAGGGAGATCAGCCCCAGCATTTT. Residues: CASSQGEQGDQPQHF.